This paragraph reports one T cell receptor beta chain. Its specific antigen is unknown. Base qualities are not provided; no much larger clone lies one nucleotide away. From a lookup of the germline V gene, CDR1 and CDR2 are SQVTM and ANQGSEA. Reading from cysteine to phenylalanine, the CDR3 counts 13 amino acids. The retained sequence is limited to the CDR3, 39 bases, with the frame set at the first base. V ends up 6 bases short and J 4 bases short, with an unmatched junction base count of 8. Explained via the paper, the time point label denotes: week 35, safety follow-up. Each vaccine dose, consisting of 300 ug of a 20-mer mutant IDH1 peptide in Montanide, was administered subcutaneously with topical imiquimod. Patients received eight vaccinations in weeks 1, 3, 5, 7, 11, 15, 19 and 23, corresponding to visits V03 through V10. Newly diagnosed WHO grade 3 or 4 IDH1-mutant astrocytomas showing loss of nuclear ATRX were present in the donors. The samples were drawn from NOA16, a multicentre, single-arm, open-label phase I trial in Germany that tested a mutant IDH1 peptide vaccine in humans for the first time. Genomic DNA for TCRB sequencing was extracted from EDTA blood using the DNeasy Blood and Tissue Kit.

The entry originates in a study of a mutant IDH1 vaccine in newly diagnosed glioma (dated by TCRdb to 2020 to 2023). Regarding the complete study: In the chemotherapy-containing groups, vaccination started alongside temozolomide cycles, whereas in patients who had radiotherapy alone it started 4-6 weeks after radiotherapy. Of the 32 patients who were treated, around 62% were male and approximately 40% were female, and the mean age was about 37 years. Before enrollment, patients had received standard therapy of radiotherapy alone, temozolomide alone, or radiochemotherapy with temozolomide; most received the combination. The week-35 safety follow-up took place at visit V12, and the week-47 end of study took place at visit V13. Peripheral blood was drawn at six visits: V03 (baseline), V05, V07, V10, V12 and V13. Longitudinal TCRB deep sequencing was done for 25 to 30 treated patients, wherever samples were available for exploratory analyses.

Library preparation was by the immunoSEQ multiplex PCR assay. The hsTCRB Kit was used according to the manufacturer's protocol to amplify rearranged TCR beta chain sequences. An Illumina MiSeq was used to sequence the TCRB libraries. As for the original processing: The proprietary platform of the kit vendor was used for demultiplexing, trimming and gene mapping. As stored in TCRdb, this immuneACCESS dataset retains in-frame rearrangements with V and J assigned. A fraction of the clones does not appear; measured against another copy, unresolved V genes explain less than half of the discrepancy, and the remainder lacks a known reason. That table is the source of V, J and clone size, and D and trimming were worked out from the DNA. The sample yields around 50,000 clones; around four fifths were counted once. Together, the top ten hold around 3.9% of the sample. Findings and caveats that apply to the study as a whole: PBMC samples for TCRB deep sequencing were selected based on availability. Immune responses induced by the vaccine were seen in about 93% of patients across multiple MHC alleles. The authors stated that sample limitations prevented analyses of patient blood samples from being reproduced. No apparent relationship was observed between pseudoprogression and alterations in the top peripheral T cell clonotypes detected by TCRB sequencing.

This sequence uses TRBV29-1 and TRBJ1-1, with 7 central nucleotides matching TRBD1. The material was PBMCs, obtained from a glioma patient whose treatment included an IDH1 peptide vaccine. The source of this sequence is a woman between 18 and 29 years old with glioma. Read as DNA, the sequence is TGCAGCGTCCAGGGGGTGCTTCGCACTGAAGCTTTCTTT. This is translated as CSVQGVLRTEAFF.